This TCR beta chain derives from a study of PD-1 blockade in classical Hodgkin lymphoma. Study-level background: Nivolumab dosed at 3 mg/kg went to patients intravenously every 2 weeks.

Generated by immunoSEQ multiplex PCR, the TCRdb table keeps only in-frame clones and is missing some. The data show more than 50,000 clones, 75% to 90% seen once. General study results and limits: Patients newly diagnosed and complete responders had comparable baseline diversity. Only CD4+ TCR diversity, not CD8+, had risen significantly by C4D1.

Every one of the patients relapsed after autologous stem cell transplantation (brentuximab vedotin exposure was variable). Of note for this clone: No antigen is known for it.

CDR3 size: 14 residues. Germline loops: CDR1 SGHRS, CDR2 YFSETQ. Trimming stripped 0 bases from V and 4 bases from J, with 10 bases between. Material: peripheral blood mononuclear cells (PBMCs), obtained at baseline. The rearrangement links TRBV5-1 to TRBJ1-2, with D unclear. This receptor was identified in a human donor with classical Hodgkin lymphoma. CDR3 region: CASSLGGRPYGYTF. The CDR3 bases are TGCGCCAGCAGCTTGGGTGGGCGGCCCTATGGCTACACCTTC. The full variable domain, in which reference TRBV5-1 and TRBJ1-2 provide the parts outside the CDR3, is KAGVTQTPRYLIKTRGQQVTLSCSPISGHRSVSWYQQTPGQGLQFLFEYFSETQRNKGNFPGRFSGRQFSNSRSEMNVSTLELGDSALYLCASSLGGRPYGYTFGSGTRLTVV.